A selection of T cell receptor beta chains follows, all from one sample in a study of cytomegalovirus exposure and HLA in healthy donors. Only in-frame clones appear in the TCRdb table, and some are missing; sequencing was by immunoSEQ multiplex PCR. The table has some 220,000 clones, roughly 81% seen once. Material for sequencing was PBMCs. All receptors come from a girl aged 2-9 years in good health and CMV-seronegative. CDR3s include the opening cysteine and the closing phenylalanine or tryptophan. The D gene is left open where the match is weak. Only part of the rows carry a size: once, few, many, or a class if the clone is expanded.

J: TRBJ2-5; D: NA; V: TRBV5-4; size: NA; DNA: TGTGCCAGCAGCGCGGCGGGCGCGGTCCCTTGGGAGCAGTACTTC; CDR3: CASSAAGAVPWEQYF
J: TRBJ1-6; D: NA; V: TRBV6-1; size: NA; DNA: TGTGCCAGCAGTGAAGTCGAGGGCTCACCCCTCCACTTT; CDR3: CASSEVEGSPLHF
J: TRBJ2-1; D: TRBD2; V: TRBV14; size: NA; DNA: TGTGCCAGCAGCCAAGGGCTAGCGGGAGCCAATGAGCAGTTCTTC; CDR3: CASSQGLAGANEQFF
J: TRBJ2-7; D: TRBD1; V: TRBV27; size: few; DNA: TGTGCCAGCAGCCCAGGGACAGGGGGGTGGGAGCAGTACTTC; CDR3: CASSPGTGGWEQYF
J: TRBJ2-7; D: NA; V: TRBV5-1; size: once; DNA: TGCGCCAGCAGCTTGGGAAGGGGCCCCGGGGAGCAGTACTTC; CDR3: CASSLGRGPGEQYF
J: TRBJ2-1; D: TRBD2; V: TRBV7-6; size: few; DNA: TGTGCCAGCAGCTTAGTCACAGCGGGAGGCATTTCCTACAATGAGCAGTTCTTC; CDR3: CASSLVTAGGISYNEQFF
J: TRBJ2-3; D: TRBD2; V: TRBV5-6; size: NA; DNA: TGTGCCAGCAGCTGGCGACTAGCCCGATATAGCACAGATACGCAGTATTTT; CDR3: CASSWRLARYSTDTQYF
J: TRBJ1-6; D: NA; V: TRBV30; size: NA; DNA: TGTGCCTGGAGTATGGAGCCCATATCCTCACCCCTCCACTTT; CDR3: CAWSMEPISSPLHF
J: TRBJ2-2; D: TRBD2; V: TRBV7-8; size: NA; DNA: TGTGCCAGCAGCTTAGTGAGCGGGGGGGACACGAACACCGGGGAGCTGTTTTTT; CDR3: CASSLVSGGDTNTGELFF
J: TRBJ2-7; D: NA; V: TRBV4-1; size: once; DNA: TGCGCCAGCAGCCAAGGGGTGGGGGACACTACCTACGAGCAGTACTTC; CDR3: CASSQGVGDTTYEQYF
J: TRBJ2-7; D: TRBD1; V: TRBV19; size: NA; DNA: TGTGCCAGTAGTATCGCCGGACAGGGGGACTACGAGCAGTACTTC; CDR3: CASSIAGQGDYEQYF
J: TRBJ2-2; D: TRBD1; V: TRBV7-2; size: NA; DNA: TGTGCCAGCAGCTTGGGACAGGGGGTGTACACCGGGGAGCTGTTTTTT; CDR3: CASSLGQGVYTGELFF
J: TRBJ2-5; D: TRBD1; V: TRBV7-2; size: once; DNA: TGTGCCAGCAGCTTATGGACAGGGTACCAAGAGACCCAGTACTTC; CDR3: CASSLWTGYQETQYF